This TCR beta chain stems from a study of T cell responses to AZD1222 COVID-19 vaccine. CDR3 length equals 14 residues. Per germline, CDR1 LNHDA and CDR2 SQIVND (reference sequence). Trimming shortened V by 3 bases and J by 8 bases, and 16 bases separated the two germline ends. TCRdb keeps only in-frame clones here, not all; method: immunoSEQ multiplex PCR. The table has 95,000 to 150,000 clones, more than 85% seen once. Study-wide points: Baseline testing showed seropositivity in only a handful of AZD1222 recipients. Following two doses of AZD1222, Spike-specific TCR breadth and depth rose.

As concerns this clone: Its antigen remains unidentified.

The gene calls are TRBV19 and TRBJ1-2, with D maybe TRBD1 (5 bases). The receptor was isolated from an adult in good health. The sequencing used peripheral blood, collected on day 0 of AZD1222 vaccination. CDR3 sequence (DNA): TGTGCCAGTAGTATGCGGGGCATTGAACGAGGCTACACCTTC. Amino acids: CASSMRGIERGYTF.